This entry describes one T cell receptor beta chain. Clones were read by immunoSEQ multiplex PCR, and TCRdb kept only the in-frame ones, dropping some. In the table there are roughly 2.2 million clones, 85% to 95% of which are singletons. The data are from a study of shared clonotypes between healthy human individuals. The CDR3 has 14 amino acids. Germline V lookup: CDR1 WNHNN, CDR2 SYGVQD (reference sequence). Between the trimmed V and J ends, which lost 5 bases and 0 bases, there was a span of 8 bases. The rearrangement uses TRBV10-1 and TRBJ2-4, with D unclear. Sequenced: naive CD4+ T cells from PBMCs. Noted subset: CD45RA+ positively selected. The sequence derives from a man aged 18 to 30 in good health. Some clones in this sample may be carry-over from other donors' samples. CDR3 in amino acids: CASSPDLAKNIQYF. CDR3 nucleotide sequence: TGCGCCAGCAGTCCCGACCTAGCCAAAAACATTCAGTACTTC.